This T cell receptor beta chain was recorded in a study of blood T cell repertoires in COVID-19. Measured with immunoSEQ multiplex PCR; TCRdb has only the in-frame clones, and not every one. The sample contains some 62,000 clones, over 65% of which appear only once. Germline CDR1 and CDR2: LNHDA and SQIVND (reference sequence). Trimming took 4 bases from V and 3 from J, leaving 13 bases between them. The CDR3 totals 14 residues. This chain uses TRBV19 with TRBJ2-7; weak D call: TRBD2 (5 bases). The sequenced sample was peripheral blood. The TCR was taken from a man aged 60 to 69 with COVID-19, enrolled during active disease. CDR3 residues: CASSRRREGYEQYF. For the CDR3, the DNA is TGTGCCAGTAGTAGACGGAGAGAGGGCTACGAGCAGTACTTC. Full variable domain (missing parts from reference TRBV19 and TRBJ2-7): DGGITQSPKYLFRKEGQNVTLSCEQNLNHDAMYWYRQDPGQGLRLIYYSQIVNDFQKGDIAEGYSVSREKKESFPLTVTSAQKNPTAFYLCASSRRREGYEQYFGPGTRLTVT.